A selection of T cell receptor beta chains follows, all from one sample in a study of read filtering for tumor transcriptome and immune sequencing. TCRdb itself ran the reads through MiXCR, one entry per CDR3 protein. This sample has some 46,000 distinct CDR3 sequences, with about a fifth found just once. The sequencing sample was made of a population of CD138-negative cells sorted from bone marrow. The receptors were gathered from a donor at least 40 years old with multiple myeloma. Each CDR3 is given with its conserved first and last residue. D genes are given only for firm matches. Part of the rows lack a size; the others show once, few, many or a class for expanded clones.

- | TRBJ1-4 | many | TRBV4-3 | CASSPRGGGDEKLFF | TGCGCCAGCAGCCCCCGGGGGGGTGGAGATGAAAAACTGTTTTTT
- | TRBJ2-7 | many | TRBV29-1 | CSVSDPGVGEQYF | TGCAGCGTATCGGACCCGGGAGTCGGCGAGCAGTACTTC
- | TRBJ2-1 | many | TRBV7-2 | CASSYGIPWGEQFF | TGTGCCAGCAGCTACGGCATACCTTGGGGTGAGCAGTTCTTC
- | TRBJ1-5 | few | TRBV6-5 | CASSYTGINQPQHF | TGTGCCAGCAGTTATACAGGGATCAATCAGCCCCAGCATTTT
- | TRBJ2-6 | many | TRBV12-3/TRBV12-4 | CASSQGGANVLTF | TGTGCCAGCAGTCAGGGTGGGGCCAACGTCCTGACTTTC
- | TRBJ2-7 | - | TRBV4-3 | CASSQSGNYEQYF | TGCGCCAGCAGCCAATCGGGTAACTACGAGCAGTACTTC
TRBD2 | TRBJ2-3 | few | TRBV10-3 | CAISESPSGSSLDTQYF | TGTGCCATCAGTGAGTCTCCTAGCGGGAGTTCATTGGATACGCAGTATTTT
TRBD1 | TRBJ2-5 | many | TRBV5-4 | CASSRGQQETQYF | TGTGCCAGCAGCCGGGGACAGCAAGAGACCCAGTACTTC
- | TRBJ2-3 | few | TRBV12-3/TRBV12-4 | CASSFPGVTDTQYF | TGTGCCAGCAGTTTTCCGGGAGTAACAGATACGCAGTATTTT
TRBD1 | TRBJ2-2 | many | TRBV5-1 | CASSTRTGRTGELFF | TGCGCCAGCAGCACCAGGACAGGGAGGACCGGGGAGCTGTTTTTT
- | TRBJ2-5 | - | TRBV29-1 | CSVGQGGETQYF | TGCAGCGTTGGGCAGGGTGGGGAGACCCAGTACTTC
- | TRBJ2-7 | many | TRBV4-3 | CASSRDGTSYEQYF | TGCGCCAGCAGCCGGGACGGGACATCCTACGAGCAGTACTTC
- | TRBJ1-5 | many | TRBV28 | CASSLGPGRSNQPQHF | TGTGCCAGCAGTTTAGGTCCGGGTAGGAGCAATCAGCCCCAGCATTTT
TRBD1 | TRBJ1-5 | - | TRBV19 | CASRTGRENQPQHF | TGTGCCAGTAGGACAGGGAGGGAAAATCAGCCCCAGCATTTT
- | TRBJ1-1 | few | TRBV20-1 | CSALGNTEAFF | TGCAGTGCTCTGGGGAACACTGAAGCTTTCTTT
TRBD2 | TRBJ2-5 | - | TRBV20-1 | CSAREASGITQETQYF | TGCAGTGCTAGAGAGGCTAGCGGAATCACCCAAGAGACCCAGTACTTC
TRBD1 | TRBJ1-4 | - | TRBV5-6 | CASSLEGQGVTNEKLFF | TGTGCCAGCAGCTTGGAGGGACAGGGCGTAACTAATGAAAAACTGTTTTTT
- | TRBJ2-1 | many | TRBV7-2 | CASSPTVPFNEQSF | TGTGCCAGCAGCCCTACGGTCCCCTTTAATGAGCAGTCCTTC
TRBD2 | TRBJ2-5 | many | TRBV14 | CASSQEPAGGGAQETQYF | TGTGCCAGCAGCCAAGAACCAGCGGGAGGAGGGGCACAAGAGACCCAGTACTTC
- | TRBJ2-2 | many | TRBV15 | CATSSTRNTGELFF | TGTGCCACCAGCAGTACTAGGAACACCGGGGAGCTGTTTTTT
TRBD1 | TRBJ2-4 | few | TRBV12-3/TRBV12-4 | CASRATGAKNIQYF | TGTGCCAGCAGGGCGACAGGGGCCAAAAACATTCAGTACTTC
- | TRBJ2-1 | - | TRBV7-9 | CASAVSGNNEQFF | TGTGCCAGCGCCGTTTCAGGCAACAATGAGCAGTTCTTC
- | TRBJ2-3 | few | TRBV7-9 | CASSLVGDTDTQYF | TGTGCCAGCAGCTTAGTAGGGGACACAGATACGCAGTATTTT
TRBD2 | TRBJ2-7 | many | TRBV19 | CASRLGTSSYEQYF | TGTGCCAGTAGGCTCGGGACTAGCAGCTACGAGCAGTACTTC
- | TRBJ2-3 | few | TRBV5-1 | CASSLGADTQYF | TGCGCCAGCAGCTTGGGGGCAGATACGCAGTATTTT
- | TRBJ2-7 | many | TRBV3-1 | CASSPLPTGGEQYF | TGTGCCAGCAGCCCCCTACCTACCGGAGGCGAGCAGTACTTC
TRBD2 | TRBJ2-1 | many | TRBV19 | CASSRSSGSYNEQFF | TGTGCCAGTAGTAGGTCTAGCGGATCCTACAATGAGCAGTTCTTC
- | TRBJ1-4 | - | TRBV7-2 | CASSLAGQNEKLFF | TGTGCCAGCAGCTTAGCTGGCCAGAATGAAAAACTGTTTTTT
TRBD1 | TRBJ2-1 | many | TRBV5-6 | CASTTEGTGSPNEQFF | TGTGCCAGCACCACCGAGGGGACAGGGTCGCCCAATGAGCAGTTCTTC
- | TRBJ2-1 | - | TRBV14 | CASSLSGSYNEQFF | TGTGCCAGCAGCCTCAGCGGGTCCTACAATGAGCAGTTCTTC